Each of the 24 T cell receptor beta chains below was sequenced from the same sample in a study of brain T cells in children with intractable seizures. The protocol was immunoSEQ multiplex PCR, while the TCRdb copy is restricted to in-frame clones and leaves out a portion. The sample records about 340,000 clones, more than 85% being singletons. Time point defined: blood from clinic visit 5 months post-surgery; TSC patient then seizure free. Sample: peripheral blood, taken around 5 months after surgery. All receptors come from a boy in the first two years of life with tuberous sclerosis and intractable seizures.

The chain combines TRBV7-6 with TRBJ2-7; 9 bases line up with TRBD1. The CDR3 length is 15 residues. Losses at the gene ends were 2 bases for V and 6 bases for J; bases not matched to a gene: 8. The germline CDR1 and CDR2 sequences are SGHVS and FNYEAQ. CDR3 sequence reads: CASSLSGTGNSEQYF. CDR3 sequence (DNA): TGTGCCAGCAGCTTATCCGGGACAGGGAATTCCGAGCAGTACTTC. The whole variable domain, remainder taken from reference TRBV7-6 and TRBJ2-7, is GAGVSQSPRYKVTKRGQDVALRCDPISGHVSLYWYRQALGQGPEFLTYFNYEAQQDKSGLPNDRFSAERPEGSISTLTIQRTEQRDSAMYRCASSLSGTGNSEQYFGPGTRLTVT.

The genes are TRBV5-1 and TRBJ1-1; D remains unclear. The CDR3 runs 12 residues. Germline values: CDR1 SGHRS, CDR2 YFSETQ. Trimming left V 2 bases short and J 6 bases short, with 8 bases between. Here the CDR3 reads CASSFYGPEAFF. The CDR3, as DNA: TGCGCCAGCAGCTTCTATGGTCCTGAAGCTTTCTTT.

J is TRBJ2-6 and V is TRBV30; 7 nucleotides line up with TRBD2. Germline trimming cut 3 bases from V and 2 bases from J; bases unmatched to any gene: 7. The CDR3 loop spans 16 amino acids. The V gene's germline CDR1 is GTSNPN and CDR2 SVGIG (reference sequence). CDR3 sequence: CAWRGGVGPGANVLTF. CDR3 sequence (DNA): TGTGCCTGGAGGGGGGGGGTAGGCCCTGGGGCCAACGTCCTGACTTTC.

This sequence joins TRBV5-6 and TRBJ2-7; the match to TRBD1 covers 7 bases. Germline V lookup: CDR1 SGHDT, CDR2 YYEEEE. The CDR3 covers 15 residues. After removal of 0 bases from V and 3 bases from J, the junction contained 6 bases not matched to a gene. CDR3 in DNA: TGTGCCAGCAGCTTGGCTGGGACAGCAAACTACGAGCAGTACTTC. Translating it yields CASSLAGTANYEQYF.

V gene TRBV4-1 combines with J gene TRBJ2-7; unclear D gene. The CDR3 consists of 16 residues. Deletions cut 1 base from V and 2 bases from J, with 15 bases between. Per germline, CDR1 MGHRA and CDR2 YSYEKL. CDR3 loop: CASSQGNPLHPYEQYF. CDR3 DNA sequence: TGCGCCAGCAGCCAAGGGAATCCCCTCCATCCCTACGAGCAGTACTTC.

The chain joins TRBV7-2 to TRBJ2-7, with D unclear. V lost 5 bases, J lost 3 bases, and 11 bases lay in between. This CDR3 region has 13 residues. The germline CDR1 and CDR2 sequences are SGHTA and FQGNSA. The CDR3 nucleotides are TGTGCCAGCAGCCTTAAGGGAAACTACGAGCAGTACTTC. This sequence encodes CASSLKGNYEQYF.

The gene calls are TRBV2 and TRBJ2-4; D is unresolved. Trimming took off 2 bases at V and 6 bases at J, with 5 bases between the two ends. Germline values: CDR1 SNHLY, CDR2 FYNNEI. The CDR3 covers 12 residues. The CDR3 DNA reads TGTGCCAGCAGTGAACAGGCAAACATTCAGTACTTC. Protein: CASSEQANIQYF. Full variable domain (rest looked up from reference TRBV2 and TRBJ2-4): EPEVTQTPSHQVTQMGQEVILRCVPISNHLYFYWYRQILGQKVEFLVSFYNNEISEKSEIFDDQFSVERPDGSNFTLKIRSTKLEDSAMYFCASSEQANIQYFGAGTRLSVL.

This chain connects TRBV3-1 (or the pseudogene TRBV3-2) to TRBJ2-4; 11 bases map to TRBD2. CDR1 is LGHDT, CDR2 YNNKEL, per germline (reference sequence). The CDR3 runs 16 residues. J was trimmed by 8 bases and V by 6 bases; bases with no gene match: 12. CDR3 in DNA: TGTGCCAGCAGTTTCAATAGCGGGGGGGCCCCGGACATTCAGTACTTC. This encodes CASSFNSGGAPDIQYF.

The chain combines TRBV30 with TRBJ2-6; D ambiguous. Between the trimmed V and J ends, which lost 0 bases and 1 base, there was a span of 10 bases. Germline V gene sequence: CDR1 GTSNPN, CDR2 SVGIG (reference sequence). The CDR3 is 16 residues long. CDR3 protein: CAWSVEWDSGANVLTF. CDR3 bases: TGTGCCTGGAGTGTGGAATGGGATTCTGGGGCCAACGTCCTGACTTTC. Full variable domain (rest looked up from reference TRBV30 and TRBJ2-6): SQTIHQWPATLVQPVGSPLSLECTVEGTSNPNLYWYRQAAGRGLQLLFYSVGIGQISSEVPQNLSASRPQDRQFILSSKKLLLSDSGFYLCAWSVEWDSGANVLTFGAGSRLTVL.

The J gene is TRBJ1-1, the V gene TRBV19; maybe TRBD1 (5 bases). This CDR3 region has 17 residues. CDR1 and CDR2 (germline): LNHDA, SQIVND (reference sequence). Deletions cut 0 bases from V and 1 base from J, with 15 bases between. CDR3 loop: CASSIESLTGPNTEAFF. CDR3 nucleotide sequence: TGTGCCAGTAGTATAGAGAGCCTTACAGGTCCGAACACTGAAGCTTTCTTT.

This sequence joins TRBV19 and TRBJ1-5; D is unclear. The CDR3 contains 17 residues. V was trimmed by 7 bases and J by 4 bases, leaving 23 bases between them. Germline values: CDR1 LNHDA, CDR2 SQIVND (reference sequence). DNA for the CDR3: TGTGCCAGTACCAACACGAATGCCTTAAGCAGTAATCAGCCCCAGCATTTT. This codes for CASTNTNALSSNQPQHF.

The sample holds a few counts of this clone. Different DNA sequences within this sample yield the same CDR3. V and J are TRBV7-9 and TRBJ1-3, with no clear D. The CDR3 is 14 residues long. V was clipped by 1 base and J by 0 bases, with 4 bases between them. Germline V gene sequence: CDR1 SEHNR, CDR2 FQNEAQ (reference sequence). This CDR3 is CASSLGGSGNTIYF. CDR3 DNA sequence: TGTGCCAGCAGCTTAGGGGGCTCTGGAAACACCATATATTTT.

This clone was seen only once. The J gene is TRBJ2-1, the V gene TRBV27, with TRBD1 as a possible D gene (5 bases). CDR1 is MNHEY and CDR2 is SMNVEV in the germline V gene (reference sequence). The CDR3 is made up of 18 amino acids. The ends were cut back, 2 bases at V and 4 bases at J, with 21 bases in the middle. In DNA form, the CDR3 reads TGTGCCAGCAGTTTAATTATCGACAGACTCCCATTTTACAATGAGCAGTTCTTC. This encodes CASSLIIDRLPFYNEQFF.

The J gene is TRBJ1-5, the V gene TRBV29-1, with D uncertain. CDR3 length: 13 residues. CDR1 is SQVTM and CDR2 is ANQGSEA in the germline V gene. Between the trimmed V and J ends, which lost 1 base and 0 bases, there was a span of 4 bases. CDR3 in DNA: TGCAGCGTTGAAGTTTCTAGCAATCAGCCCCAGCATTTT. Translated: CSVEVSSNQPQHF.

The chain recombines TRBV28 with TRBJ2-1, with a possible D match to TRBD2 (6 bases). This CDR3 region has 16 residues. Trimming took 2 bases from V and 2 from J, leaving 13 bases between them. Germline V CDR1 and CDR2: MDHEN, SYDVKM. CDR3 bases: TGTGCCAGCAGTTTACGGGGGAGCGTAACCTACAATGAGCAGTTCTTC. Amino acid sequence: CASSLRGSVTYNEQFF.

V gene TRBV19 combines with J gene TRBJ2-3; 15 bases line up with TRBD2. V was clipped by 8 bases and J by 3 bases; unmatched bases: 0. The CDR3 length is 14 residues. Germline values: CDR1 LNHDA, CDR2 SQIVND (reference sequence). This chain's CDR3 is CASGTSGRTDTQYF. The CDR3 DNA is TGTGCCAGTGGGACTAGCGGGAGGACAGATACGCAGTATTTT. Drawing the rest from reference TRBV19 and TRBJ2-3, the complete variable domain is DGGITQSPKYLFRKEGQNVTLSCEQNLNHDAMYWYRQDPGQGLRLIYYSQIVNDFQKGDIAEGYSVSREKKESFPLTVTSAQKNPTAFYLCASGTSGRTDTQYFGPGTRLTVL.

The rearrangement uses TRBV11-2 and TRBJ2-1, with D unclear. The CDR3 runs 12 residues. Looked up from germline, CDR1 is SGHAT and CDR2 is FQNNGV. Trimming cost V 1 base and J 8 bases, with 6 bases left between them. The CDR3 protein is CASSLVVDEQFF. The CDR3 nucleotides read TGTGCCAGCAGCTTAGTAGTCGATGAGCAGTTCTTC.

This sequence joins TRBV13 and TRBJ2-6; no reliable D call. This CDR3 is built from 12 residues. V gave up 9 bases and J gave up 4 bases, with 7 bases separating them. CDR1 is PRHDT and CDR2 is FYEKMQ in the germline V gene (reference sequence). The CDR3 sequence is CASSRGANVLTF. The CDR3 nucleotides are TGTGCCAGTAGCAGGGGGGCCAACGTCCTGACTTTC.

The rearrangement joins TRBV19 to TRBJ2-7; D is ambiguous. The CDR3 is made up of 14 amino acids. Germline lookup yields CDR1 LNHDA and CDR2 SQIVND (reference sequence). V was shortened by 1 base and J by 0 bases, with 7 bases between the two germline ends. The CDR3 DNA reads TGTGCCAGTAGTATAGTCGACGGCTCCTACGAGCAGTACTTC. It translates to CASSIVDGSYEQYF.

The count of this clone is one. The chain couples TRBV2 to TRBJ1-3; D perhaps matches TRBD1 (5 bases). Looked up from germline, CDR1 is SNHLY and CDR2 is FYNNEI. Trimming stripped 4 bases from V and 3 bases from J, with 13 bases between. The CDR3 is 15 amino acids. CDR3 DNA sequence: TGTGCCAGCAGTGGCAGCAGGGCCCTTGGAAACACCATATATTTT. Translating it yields CASSGSRALGNTIYF.

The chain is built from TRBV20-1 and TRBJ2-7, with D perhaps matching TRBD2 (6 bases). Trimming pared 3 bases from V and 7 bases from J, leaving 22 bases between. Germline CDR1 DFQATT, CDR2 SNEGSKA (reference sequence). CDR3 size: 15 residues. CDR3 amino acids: CSASRTSRGREEQYF. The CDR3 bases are TGCAGTGCTAGTAGAACTAGCAGAGGACGGGAGGAGCAGTACTTC.

CDR3 in amino acids: CASSLGNPMNTEAFF. In DNA form, the CDR3 reads TGTGCCAGCAGTTTAGGAAACCCTATGAACACTGAAGCTTTCTTT. This chain uses TRBV27 with TRBJ1-1; D gene uncertain. V was shortened by 2 bases and J by 0 bases, with 10 bases between the two germline ends. This CDR3 comprises 15 residues. CDR1 and CDR2 (germline): MNHEY, SMNVEV (reference sequence).

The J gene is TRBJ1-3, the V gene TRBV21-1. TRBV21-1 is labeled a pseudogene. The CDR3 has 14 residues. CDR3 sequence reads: CASSKSWSGNTIYF. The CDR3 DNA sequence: TGTGCCAGCAGTAAGAGTTGGTCTGGAAACACCATATATTTT.

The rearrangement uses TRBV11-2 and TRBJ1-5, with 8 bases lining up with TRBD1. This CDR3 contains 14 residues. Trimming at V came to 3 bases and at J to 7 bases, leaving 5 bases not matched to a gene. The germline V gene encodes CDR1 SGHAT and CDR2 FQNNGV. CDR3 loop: CASSFTGGRQPQHF. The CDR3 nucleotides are TGTGCCAGCAGCTTCACAGGGGGAAGGCAGCCCCAGCATTTT.